This TCR beta chain was observed in a study of shared clonotypes between healthy human individuals (dated by TCRdb to the early 2020s). For the study in its entirety: The cohort comprised two women and a few men aged 18 to 49 years. To estimate repertoire size and how much clonotype sharing occurs between individuals, the study deeply sequenced the blood TCR repertoires of five healthy adults. Libraries were prepared and TCR repertoires were sequenced by different laboratories using diverse techniques, in order to increase sequencing depth and limit assay-specific biases. Per donor, leukapheresis produced somewhere between about 0.94 and 9.5 billion PBMCs.

Trimming removed 2 bases from V and 1 base from J, leaving 9 bases between the germline ends. Reading the germline V gene gives CDR1 SGHAT and CDR2 FQNNGV. The CDR3 has 16 amino acids, counting the end cysteine and phenylalanine. Only CDR3 DNA is held: 48 bases, read in frame from base 1. This clone turned up a few times. Its antigen target is currently unknown. No base-level quality is on record; no much larger clone is a single base apart. TCR CDR3 regions were amplified from genomic DNA by multiplex PCR using the deep immunoSEQ assay. Genomic DNA extracted from each cell subset was distributed evenly over all wells of several immunoSEQ 96-well plates, and each plate served as one replicate. Each replicate PCR for unsorted PBMC received about 310 ng genomic DNA, equal to tens of thousands of T cell genomes. Unsorted PBMC genomic DNA was sequenced across ten immunoSEQ deep assay plates. Purified libraries were quantified with a Qubit 3.0 fluorometer, sized on a Bioanalyzer 2100, and re-quantified with the KAPA Library Quantification kit. Every immunoSEQ 96-well plate was sequenced on a separate single-read 150-cycle Illumina NextSeq 550 flow cell. The study's own analysis went as follows. Because only junctional sequences without quality scores were contained in the immunoSEQ output, filtering matching that applied to full-length reads could not be performed. To assign V/J genes and CDR3, sequences were annotated using PyIR, a Python wrapper for IgBLAST v1.9, with IMGT germline references. Reads were filtered out if the reads had weak V/J assignments (E-value above 1e-6), no CDR3, stop codons, out-of-frame junctions, or ambiguous translated residues. V3J clonotypes were defined by identical inferred V gene, J gene, and CDR3 amino acid sequence. Percentage overlap between repertoires was calculated by dividing the number of shared unique clonotypes by the size of the smaller repertoire. Richness of each repertoire was evaluated using RTK rarefaction, the Chao1 estimator, and Recon v2.1 estimates of unobserved clonotypes. TCRdb retrieved this table from immuneACCESS and kept in-frame rearrangements only. Not all clones are present; in checked studies, unresolved V genes account for under half, and no reason is known for the remainder. V and J calls and clone size come straight from that table; D and trimming were deduced from the DNA. Recorded for this sample are 550,000 to 600,000 clones; roughly 72% of them occurred a single time. The ten largest clones add up to about 12% of the sample.

Study-wide findings and limitations: Sampling was limited to blood, and TCR repertoires in tissue likely differ from TCR repertoires in blood. The small number of donors limited the genetic and exposure-history diversity represented. Pairwise subsampling led to the expectation that sequencing depth would affect the degree of clonotype sharing among donors.

Donors were healthy HIV-negative adults with no recently reported acute infections or vaccinations. Every donor was a Caucasian adult residing in Nashville, Tennessee, USA. In the unsorted samples, 70 million to 90 million PBMCs were counted, and genomic DNA was extracted using the QIAamp DNA Blood Mini kit. After blood collection by leukapheresis, PBMCs were isolated using Ficoll-Histopaque density gradient centrifugation and then cryopreserved in the vapor phase of liquid nitrogen. The sequencing sample was made of PBMCs. The chain is made from TRBV11-2 and TRBJ1-6, with the D gene uncertain. The clonotype originates from a woman aged 40 to 50 in good health. Some clones in this sample may be carry-over from other donors' samples. The CDR3 in this case is CASSLQRGSYNSPLHF. The base sequence is TGTGCCAGCAGCTTACAGCGGGGATCCTATAATTCACCCCTCCACTTT.